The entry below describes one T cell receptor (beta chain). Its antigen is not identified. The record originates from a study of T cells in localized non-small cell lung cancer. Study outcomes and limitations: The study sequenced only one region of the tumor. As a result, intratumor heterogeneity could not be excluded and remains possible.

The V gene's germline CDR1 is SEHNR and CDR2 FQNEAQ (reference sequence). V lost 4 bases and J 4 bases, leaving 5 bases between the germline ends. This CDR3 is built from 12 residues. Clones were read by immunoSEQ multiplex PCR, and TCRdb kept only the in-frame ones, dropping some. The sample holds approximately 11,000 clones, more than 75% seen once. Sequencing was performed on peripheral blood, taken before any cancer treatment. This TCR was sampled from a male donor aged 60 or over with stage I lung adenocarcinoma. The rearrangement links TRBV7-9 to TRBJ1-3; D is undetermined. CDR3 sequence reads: CASSSQGNTIYF. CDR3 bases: TGTGCCAGCAGCTCTCAGGGAAACACCATATATTTT.